One TCR beta chain is described in this entry. Its target is unknown. V was clipped by 6 bases and J by 1 base, with 9 bases between them. The CDR3 is 12 residues long. Looked up from germline, CDR1 is DFQATT and CDR2 is SNEGSKA (reference sequence). In TCRdb, the 5' RACE reads were re-called with MiXCR into one record per CDR3 protein. The table has 360,000 or so distinct CDR3 sequences, 25% to 30% seen once; the top ten hold approximately 15%. The data were taken from a study of T-cell memory formation after mild COVID-19. Study-level findings and limits: Clones contracting across day 15 to 85 had a balanced CD4/CD8 profile; later expanding clones leaned CD4+. The main location of contracting CD4+ clones was CM and EM, and that of contracting CD8+ clones was EMRA. Researchers found some responding clones in pre-infection memory, a sign that cross-reactive memory joined.

The clonotype was recovered from an adult woman who had mild COVID-19 (a few samples of this study predate the infection). Cell type and time point are not known. The chain is built from TRBV20-1 and TRBJ1-1; D unresolved. Material: PBMCs or a T cell subset sorted from them (not recorded which). Here the CDR3 reads CSAEDSNTEAFF. In DNA, the CDR3 is TGCAGTGCGGAAGATTCGAACACTGAAGCTTTCTTT.